One and the same sample provided the 5 T cell receptor beta chains below, sequenced in a study of shared clonotypes between healthy human individuals. The protocol was immunoSEQ multiplex PCR, while the TCRdb copy is restricted to in-frame clones and leaves out a portion. The data hold about 2.4 million clones, with roughly 93% observed a single time. Sequencing was performed on naive CD4+ T cells from PBMCs. Subset given: CD45RA+ positively selected. Receptors originate from a man younger than 35 in good health. Some clones in this sample may be carry-over from other donors' samples.

CDR3 in amino acids: CASSPSGREETQYF. CDR3 bases: TGTGCCAGCAGTCCTAGCGGGAGAGAGGAGACCCAGTACTTC. This chain connects TRBV28 to TRBJ2-5, with TRBD2 matching over 10 bases. CDR1 is MDHEN and CDR2 is SYDVKM in the germline V gene. J was trimmed by 5 bases and V by 5 bases; bases with no gene match: 5. This CDR3 has 14 residues.

J is TRBJ2-3 and V is TRBV7-3, with a weak D call TRBD2 (5 bases). The CDR3 runs to 16 residues. The V end was cut by 5 bases, the J end by 0 bases, with 15 bases between. The germline V gene encodes CDR1 SGHTA and CDR2 FQGTGA. The CDR3 DNA sequence: TGTGCCAGCAGCCCCGTCCCGGGGATTAGCACAGATACGCAGTATTTT. Its protein product is CASSPVPGISTDTQYF.

The chain employs TRBV7-9 and TRBJ2-3; tentative D call: TRBD2 (6 bases). The CDR3 has 15 amino acids. CDR1 and CDR2 from the germline V gene are SEHNR and FQNEAQ (reference sequence). V was clipped by 1 base and J by 9 bases, with 17 bases between them. CDR3 bases: TGTGCCAGCAGCTTAGGCGGAGGGAGCCTATCCACGCAGTATTTT. Residues: CASSLGGGSLSTQYF.

The chain uses TRBV15 and TRBJ1-5; D is undetermined. The CDR3 is made up of 17 amino acids. V gave up 1 base and J gave up 6 bases, with 19 bases separating them. Germline-derived CDR1 and CDR2 are LNHNV and YYDKDF (reference sequence). CDR3 nucleotides: TGTGCCACCAGCAGAGGGGAGCGGGAACGGTTGGGTCAGCCCCAGCATTTT. It is translated as CATSRGERERLGQPQHF.

This rearrangement joins TRBV7-7 to TRBJ2-2; 10 bases align to TRBD2. The V gene end was trimmed by 5 bases and the J gene end by 3 bases; junction bases not matched to a gene: 6. This CDR3 contains 16 residues. Germline V gene sequence: CDR1 SSHAT, CDR2 FNYEAQ (reference sequence). DNA for the CDR3: TGTGCCAGCAGCCTCTTCGGGACTAGCGACACCGGGGAGCTGTTTTTT. It is translated as CASSLFGTSDTGELFF.